This TCR beta chain derives from a study of technical replicates of blood from a few donors. Clones were sequenced by immunoSEQ multiplex PCR, and TCRdb holds only the in-frame ones, with some missing. The sample lists about 100,000 clones, 95% seen once, with about 0.19% in the top ten. The germline CDR1 and CDR2 sequences are SGHRS and YFSETQ. The V and J ends lost 0 bases and 4 bases, in that order; junction bases with no gene match: 5. CDR3 length: 15 amino acids. This sequence was found in a human donor in good health. Specimen: T cells isolated from PBMCs. V and J are TRBV5-1 and TRBJ2-3; 7 nucleotides agree with TRBD1. The CDR3 spells CASSLAGQSPDTQYF. CDR3 sequence (DNA): TGCGCCAGCAGCTTGGCGGGACAGAGCCCAGATACGCAGTATTTT.